This TCR beta chain originates from a study of cytotoxic CD8 clonotypes in ibrutinib-treated CLL (dated by TCRdb to about 2021). As for the study more broadly: In this cohort, approximately 15 patients were treatment-naive and roughly ten were relapsed/refractory, while about 17 had unmutated IGHV. Responses were partial in around 24 patients and complete in 2; after median 68 months follow-up, roughly 14 stayed in remission and approximately 12 progressed. Response samples were taken after a median of around 13 months on treatment, ranging from roughly 6 to 36 months. Samples averaged approximately 260,000 productive templates and more than 85,000 productive rearrangements. Of the 70 to 90 people in the trial, around 24 had longitudinal samples available. Cryopreserved peripheral blood mononuclear cells were obtained before treatment, at response, and at either sustained remission or disease progression. Patients were still on ibrutinib when every remission and progressive disease sample was collected. Study-level results and caveats: Public clonotypes were found to be uncommon and were observed to contract or remain stable during treatment; the increase in clonality was shown to reflect expansion of private clonotypes at ibrutinib response. Sustained-remission and progressing patients did not have matched sampling times, and lymph node repertoires were not examined. At baseline, clonality was higher than in age-matched healthy donors and showed a strong correlation with circulating CD8+ T-cell counts. Clonality increased at ibrutinib response, stayed stable in sustained remission, and fell back toward baseline at progression.

The time point label for this specimen denotes: approximately twelve months on ibrutinib. Around 1.8 micrograms of genomic DNA were extracted from cryopreserved PBMCs for TCR beta library preparation. Longitudinal blood samples from CLL patients on ibrutinib monotherapy were analyzed using high-throughput TCR beta sequencing. Patients were enrolled in a phase 2 open-label single-center ibrutinib monotherapy trial. Per the germline V gene, SGHTA is the CDR1 and FQGTGA is the CDR2. The CDR3 sequence holds 14 residues, the cysteine and phenylalanine included. Only the CDR3 DNA is retained, 42 bases long and in frame from the first base. V loses 5 bases, J loses 4 bases, and the germline ends lie 11 bases apart. This clone was counted only a few times. Its binding antigen is unknown. One base away there is no much larger clone; base qualities are not given. On a MiSeq, deep resolution sequencing aimed for a depth between 1 in 1 million and 1 in 200,000 T cells, with each clonotype covered around 9.2x on average. The immunoSEQ hsTCRB Kit was used to generate TCR beta libraries. The original pipeline was this. ImmunoSEQ Data Assistant and ImmunoSEQ Analyzer were used for data analysis, and V, D and J genes were assigned according to IMGT definitions. Clonality, with values ranging from 0 to 1, was calculated as one minus the normalized Shannon entropy of productive rearrangement frequencies. Only overrepresented clonotypes making up at least 0.05% of the repertoire of each patient were included in the public clonotype analysis. Approximately 13 age-matched healthy donor repertoires from immuneACCESS served as clonality controls. TCRdb obtained this table from immuneACCESS and retained in-frame rearrangements with V and J assigned. These tables miss some clones; where compared with another copy, unresolved V genes account for less than half of the shortfall, and the remainder is unexplained. Clonal size and the V and J genes are those of that table, whereas D and trimming came from the DNA. Within this sample are around 97,000 clones, with around four fifths of them counted one time only. The ten top clones hold 25% to 40% of the sample.

The receptor comes from a human donor with chronic lymphocytic leukemia. Sequencing was performed on PBMCs, taken after 12 months of ibrutinib treatment. The V and J segments used are TRBV7-3 and TRBJ2-2; the D gene identity is not certain. The bases are TGTGCCAGCAGCAGTGGCCTTGGCACCGGGGAGCTGTTTTTT. Translated, it reads CASSSGLGTGELFF.